This entry describes one T cell receptor beta chain. No antigen is known for it. The data originate from a study of cytomegalovirus exposure and HLA in healthy donors. General observations from the study: In a later analysis, first-cohort TCR clusters were found to tend to co-occur in the approximately 110 validation repertoires. Per published reports, the classifier diagnosed cytomegalovirus status with high specificity and sensitivity.

Only in-frame clones appear in the TCRdb table, and some are missing; sequencing was by immunoSEQ multiplex PCR. This sample has 100,000 or so clones, with around 85% found just once. The sample was PBMCs. The receptor comes from a man aged 18 to 30 in good health and CMV-seropositive.

The CDR3 here is CASSVDPHPEPDTQYF. CDR3 DNA sequence: TGTGCCAGCAGCGTAGACCCCCACCCGGAGCCAGATACGCAGTATTTT. The chain carries TRBV9 and TRBJ2-3; the D is unclear. This CDR3 comprises 16 residues. V was clipped by 0 bases and J by 4 bases, with 15 bases between them. Germline V lookup: CDR1 SGDLS, CDR2 YYNGEE.